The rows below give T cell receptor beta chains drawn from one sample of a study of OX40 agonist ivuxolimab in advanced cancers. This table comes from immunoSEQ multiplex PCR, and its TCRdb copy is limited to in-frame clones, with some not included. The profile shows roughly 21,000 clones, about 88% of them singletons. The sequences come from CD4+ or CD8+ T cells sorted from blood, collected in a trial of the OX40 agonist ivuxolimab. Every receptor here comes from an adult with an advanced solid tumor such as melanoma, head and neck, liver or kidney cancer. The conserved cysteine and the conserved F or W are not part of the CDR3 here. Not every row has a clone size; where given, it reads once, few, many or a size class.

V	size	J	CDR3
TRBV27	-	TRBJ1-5	ASSYGADNQPQH
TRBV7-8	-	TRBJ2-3	ASSLGAGGTDTQY
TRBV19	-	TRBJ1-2	ASSSYNPGTGNGYT
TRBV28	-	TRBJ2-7	ASSLGQPYEQY
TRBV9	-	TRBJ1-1	ASSVDRTNTEAF
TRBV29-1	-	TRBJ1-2	SADRGYGYT
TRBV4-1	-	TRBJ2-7	ASSQLTSGGYEQY
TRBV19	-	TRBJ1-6	ASSMGTAPSLH
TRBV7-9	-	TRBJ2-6	ASSSVLGIWASGANVLT
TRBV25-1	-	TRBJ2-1	ASTSGGGEQF
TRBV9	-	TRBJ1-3	ASSPRGGFGNTIY
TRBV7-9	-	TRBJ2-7	ASSSASGSSYEQY
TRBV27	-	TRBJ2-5	ASPQETQY
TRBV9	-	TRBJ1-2	ASSVNTYSYGYT
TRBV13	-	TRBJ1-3	ASSLGATDTIY
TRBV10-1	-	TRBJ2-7	ASSESGTVYEQY
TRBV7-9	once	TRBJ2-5	ASSLSRTGGETQY
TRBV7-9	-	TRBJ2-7	ASRSRPGQGSSYEQY
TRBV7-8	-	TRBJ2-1	ASSPLGAGREQF
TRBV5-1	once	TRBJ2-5	ATRGQTSGGRETQY
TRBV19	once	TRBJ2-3	ASSPASLDRDGTDTQY
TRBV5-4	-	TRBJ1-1	ASSPVNTEAF
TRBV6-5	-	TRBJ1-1	ASRMTSFRIEAF
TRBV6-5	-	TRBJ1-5	ASSTTGGLNQPQH
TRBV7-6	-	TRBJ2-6	ASSGTGANVLT
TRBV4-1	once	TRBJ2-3	ASSHADISGTDTQY
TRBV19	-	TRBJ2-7	ASSSDSDLTYEQY
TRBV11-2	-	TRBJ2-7	ASSLLGGSPPEKKEQY
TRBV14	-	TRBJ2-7	ASSQAGQGSGYEQY
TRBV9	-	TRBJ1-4	ASTGTGNEKLF
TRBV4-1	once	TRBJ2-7	ASSKASAGSYEQY
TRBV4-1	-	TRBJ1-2	ASSGPTGPHYGYT
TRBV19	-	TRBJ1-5	ASSMTVHSNQPQH
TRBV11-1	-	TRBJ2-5	ASSLGGTGQETQY
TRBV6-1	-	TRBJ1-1	ASSEDGVWNTEAF
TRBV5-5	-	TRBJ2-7	ASSFLAGREQY
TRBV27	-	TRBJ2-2	ASSVSQQNTGELF
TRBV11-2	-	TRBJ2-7	ASSLGGRATYEQY
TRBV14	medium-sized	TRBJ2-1	ASSQEWDLDEQF
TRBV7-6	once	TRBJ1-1	ASSPGQGTEAF
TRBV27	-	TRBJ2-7	ASRERAEGIYEQY
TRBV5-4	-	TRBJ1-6	ASSWFHDRAKSPLH
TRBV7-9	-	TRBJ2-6	ASRGGSLSGANVLT
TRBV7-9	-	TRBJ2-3	ASSFDPNTQY
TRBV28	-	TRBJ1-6	ASSFDDGRNSPLH
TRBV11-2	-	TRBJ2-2	ASSRTGELF
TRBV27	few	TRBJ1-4	ASSARGTNEKLF
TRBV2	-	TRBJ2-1	ASSPGHDYNEQF
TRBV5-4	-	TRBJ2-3	ASSLETTPVTDTQY
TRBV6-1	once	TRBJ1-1	ASSFRTGRYTEAF
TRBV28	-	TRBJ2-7	ASSLGQVDEQY
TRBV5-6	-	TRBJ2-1	ASSLGGGIYNEQF
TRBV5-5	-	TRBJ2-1	ASSLEGASYNEQF
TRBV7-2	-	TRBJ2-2	ASVFEPYTRVSGELF
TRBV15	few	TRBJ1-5	ATSGEGPQH